These 4 T cell receptor beta chains were all obtained from the same sample, sequenced in a study of T cells in Graves' hyperthyroidism and ophthalmopathy. Amplified TCR beta CDR3 regions derived from RNA transcripts. Initially, a first-round RT-PCR of the TCR CDR3 employed the HTBI primer set. TCRdb reprocessed the multiplex PCR reads via MiXCR and lists one record per CDR3 protein. The sample lists hundreds of thousands of distinct CDR3 sequences, about 14% occurring once. The sequenced material came from blood. The receptors here all came from a woman aged 25 to 39 with Graves' hyperthyroidism.

V gene TRBV14 combines with J gene TRBJ2-5, with D perhaps TRBD2 (6 bases). Trimming cost V 6 bases and J 2 bases, with 16 bases left between them. The CDR3 has 15 residues. Germline CDR1 reads SGHDN; CDR2 reads FVKESK. CDR3 in DNA: TGTGCCAGCAGTTACGGGGGATTGGGGCAAGAGACCCAGTACTTC. As protein: CASSYGGLGQETQYF. Filled out from reference TRBV14 and TRBJ2-5, the complete variable domain reads EAGVTQFPSHSVIEKGQTVTLRCDPISGHDNLYWYRRVMGKEIKFLLHFVKESKQDESGMPNNRFLAERTGGTYSTLKVQPAELEDSGVYFCASSYGGLGQETQYFGPGTRLLVL.

The table lists this clonotype with many counts. This chain uses TRBV2 with TRBJ2-5; a weak D match, TRBD1 (5 bases). The V and J ends lost 7 bases and 1 base respectively, with 13 bases between them. Germline V gives CDR1 SNHLY, CDR2 FYNNEI. This CDR3 is 14 amino acids long. The CDR3 spells CASMFGQGQETQYF. The DNA of the CDR3 is TGTGCCAGCATGTTTGGGCAGGGCCAAGAGACCCAGTACTTC.

The rearrangement uses TRBV19 and TRBJ1-5, with unresolved D. Germline lookup yields CDR1 LNHDA and CDR2 SQIVND (reference sequence). With 0 bases removed from V and 7 bases from J, the gap between germline ends came to 22 bases. The CDR3 is 18 residues long. CDR3 protein: CASSIDRKGLREGQPQHF. For the CDR3, the DNA is TGTGCCAGTAGTATAGATCGTAAGGGATTGCGGGAAGGACAGCCCCAGCATTTT.

This clonotype was picked up many times. Here the CDR3 reads CASSREGWPDTQYF. As DNA, the CDR3 is TGTGCCAGCAGTCGGGAGGGTTGGCCAGATACGCAGTATTTT. The chain carries TRBV12-3 or TRBV12-4 and TRBJ2-3, with 8 bases fitting TRBD2. The length of the CDR3 is 14 residues. With 5 bases clipped from V and 4 bases from J, the junction kept 5 bases outside the gene matches.